The 4 T cell receptor beta chains below were found in one sample sequenced in a study of T cell repertoires in cytomegalovirus infection (dated by TCRdb to the late 2010s). Sequencing was carried out with an Illumina HiSeq 1500. The public reads were reprocessed in TCRdb via fastp at Q25 and MiXCR, keeping in-frame beta chains. Rows matching on CDR3 protein sequence are summarized as one entry with the most common DNA and genes. The sample table contains roughly 640,000 distinct CDR3 sequences; only one count was recorded for approximately 24% of them. Of the sample, 7% to 9% falls within the top ten clones. The sample was CD8+ T cells from PBMCs. The receptor set was obtained from a human donor in good health (CMV status not recorded). Some clones in this sample may be carry-over from other donors' samples.

The chain recombines TRBV28 with TRBJ2-3; TRBD2 matches at 9 bases. V trimming: 6 bases; J trimming: 0 bases; junction bases outside the gene matches: 10. From germline, CDR1 is MDHEN and CDR2 SYDVKM. The CDR3 has 17 residues. CDR3 nucleotide sequence: TGTGCCAGCAGCCCCCGTCTAGCGGGGCTTAGCACAGATACGCAGTATTTT. Encoded protein: CASSPRLAGLSTDTQYF.

This clonotype was detected many times. The chain carries TRBV28 and TRBJ1-5; TRBD1 matches 7 bases. Germline CDR1 reads MDHEN; CDR2 reads SYDVKM. V lost 6 bases to trimming and J lost 2 bases; unmatched junction nucleotides: 19. The CDR3 contains 19 residues. Here the CDR3 DNA reads TGTGCCAGCAGCCTAATAAGCCCGACAGGGCTCTGGGGCAATCAGCCCCAGCATTTT. It is translated as CASSLISPTGLWGNQPQHF.

CDR3 nucleotides: TGTGCCAGCAGCCAAGTCTTGACAAAGGGCACCGGGGAGCTGTTTTTT. It is translated as CASSQVLTKGTGELFF. This chain connects TRBV4-2 to TRBJ2-2; D gene unclear. The CDR3 has 16 residues. V was clipped by 1 base and J by 4 bases, with 13 bases between them. Germline values: CDR1 LGHNA, CDR2 YNFKEQ.

The chain employs TRBV2 and TRBJ1-2; 12 nucleotides line up with TRBD1. This CDR3 comprises 16 residues. With V trimmed by 4 bases and J by 5 bases, 8 bases remained unmatched. Germline assignment: CDR1 SNHLY and CDR2 FYNNEI. The CDR3 is CASSARGQGAIYGYTF. CDR3 DNA sequence: TGTGCCAGCAGTGCCAGGGGACAGGGGGCTATTTATGGCTACACCTTC.